Presented here are 15 T cell receptor beta chains from one specimen sequenced in a study of OX40 agonist ivuxolimab in advanced cancers. The assay was immunoSEQ multiplex PCR, and TCRdb's table has in-frame clones only and misses some. The sample lists tens of thousands of clones; approximately 82% were seen once. The source was CD4+ or CD8+ T cells sorted from blood, collected in a trial of the OX40 agonist ivuxolimab. The receptors were gathered from an adult with an advanced solid tumor such as melanoma, head and neck, liver or kidney cancer.

This chain connects TRBV28 to TRBJ1-4; 8 bases are shared with TRBD1. The junction had 9 bases not matched to a gene; V was cut back by 2 bases and J by 7 bases. This CDR3 comprises 16 residues. CDR1 is MDHEN, CDR2 SYDVKM, per germline. The CDR3 region has the DNA TGTGCCAGCAGTTTAGGGTCGGGCAGGGGGCTTGAAAAACTGTTTTTT. It translates to CASSLGSGRGLEKLFF.

The chain carries TRBV27 and TRBJ1-2; 7 bases map to TRBD1. Germline CDR1 reads MNHEY; CDR2 reads SMNVEV (reference sequence). The CDR3 totals 14 residues. With V trimmed by 5 bases and J by 1 base, 4 bases remained unmatched. DNA for the CDR3: TGTGCCAGCAGTCCCGACAGGGTTAACTATGGCTACACCTTC. This gives the protein CASSPDRVNYGYTF.

CDR3 sequence reads: CASSRQGTTYEQYF. DNA of the CDR3: TGTGCCAGCAGCCGGCAGGGAACGACCTACGAGCAGTACTTC. The chain carries TRBV11-3 and TRBJ2-7, with D possibly matching TRBD1 (5 bases). Per germline, CDR1 SGHNT and CDR2 YENEEA. Trimming pared 5 bases from V and 2 bases from J, leaving 13 bases between. The CDR3 loop spans 14 amino acids.

The V call is TRBV11-3, the J call TRBJ2-7; a possible D gene is TRBD2 (5 bases). This CDR3 contains 16 residues. CDR1 SGHNT and CDR2 YENEEA come from the germline V gene. Between the trimmed V and J ends, which lost 1 base and 0 bases, there was a span of 13 bases. The DNA for the CDR3 is TGTGCCAGCAGCTTAGGGACTTCATACGGCTCCTACGAGCAGTACTTC. Translated, it gives CASSLGTSYGSYEQYF.

V and J are TRBV9 and TRBJ2-7, with D maybe TRBD1 (5 bases). The CDR3 covers 13 residues. The V gene's germline CDR1 is SGDLS and CDR2 YYNGEE. V was shortened by 0 bases and J by 12 bases, with 16 bases between the two germline ends. The CDR3 loop is CASSVGPPGPPYF. The CDR3 DNA reads TGTGCCAGCAGCGTAGGCCCGCCAGGGCCCCCGTACTTC.

The gene calls are TRBV27 and TRBJ1-2; D remains ambiguous. The CDR3 has 14 residues. Trimming shortened V by 2 bases and J by 8 bases, and 15 bases separated the two germline ends. CDR1 and CDR2 from the germline V gene are MNHEY and SMNVEV (reference sequence). In DNA form, the CDR3 reads TGTGCCAGCAGTTTAGGCCCAGGTAGGAGCGGCTACACCTTC. Protein sequence: CASSLGPGRSGYTF.

V usage is TRBV19 and J usage is TRBJ2-7, with D perhaps TRBD1 or TRBD2 (5 bases each). Germline V gene data show CDR1 as LNHDA and CDR2 as SQIVND (reference sequence). CDR3 length: 14 amino acids. Deletions cut 3 bases from V and 2 bases from J, with 11 bases between. The CDR3 loop reads CASSIGDGTYEQYF. CDR3 sequence (DNA): TGTGCCAGTAGTATCGGGGACGGAACCTACGAGCAGTACTTC.

J is TRBJ1-2 and V is TRBV28, with D unclear. V lost 3 bases and J 5 bases, leaving 10 bases between the germline ends. This CDR3 is 13 amino acids long. Germline V CDR1 and CDR2: MDHEN, SYDVKM. For the CDR3, the DNA is TGTGCCAGCAGTTTGGGTAGGGAATATGGCTACACCTTC. This gives the protein CASSLGREYGYTF.

The V and J genes are TRBV30 and TRBJ1-4, with TRBD1 identical over 7 bases. J lost 5 bases, V lost 3 bases, and 6 bases had no gene match. CDR1 and CDR2 (germline): GTSNPN, SVGIG (reference sequence). CDR3 length equals 14 residues. The CDR3 here is CAWRMGTVNEKLFF. CDR3 DNA sequence: TGTGCCTGGAGGATGGGGACAGTGAATGAAAAACTGTTTTTT.

As concerns this clone: The junction and the germline gene differ at one end; a read error may be behind it. The chain uses TRBV11-2 and TRBJ2-2; TRBD1 is a possible D gene (5 bases). From germline, CDR1 is SGHAT and CDR2 FQNNGV. This CDR3 contains 14 residues. The CDR3 reads CAGRQRSNTGELFF. The CDR3 DNA reads TGTGCCGGCAGACAGAGATCGAACACCGGGGAGCTGTTTTTT.

This chain connects TRBV7-2 to TRBJ1-5, with D tentatively TRBD1 (6 bases). CDR1 is SGHTA and CDR2 is FQGNSA in the germline V gene. This CDR3 has 17 amino acids. V dropped 0 bases and J dropped 2 bases, with 14 bases sitting between them. DNA for the CDR3: TGTGCCAGCAGCTTAGCGGGGCCGGGGGCTGGCAATCAGCCCCAGCATTTT. Its translation: CASSLAGPGAGNQPQHF.

This rearrangement joins TRBV6-1 to TRBJ1-2, with 7 nucleotides matching TRBD1. CDR1 and CDR2 from the germline V gene are MNHNS and SASEGT. This CDR3 spans 15 amino acids. V lost 0 bases to trimming and J lost 4 bases; unmatched junction nucleotides: 5. The CDR3 coding sequence is TGTGCCAGCAGTGAAGCGTGGGCAGGGGGCTATGGCTACACCTTC. Its translation: CASSEAWAGGYGYTF.

In regard to this clone: The same CDR3 arises from other DNA sequences in this sample as well. The J gene is TRBJ2-5, the V gene TRBV7-2; 12 bases agree with TRBD2. Germline loops: CDR1 SGHTA, CDR2 FQGNSA. The CDR3 runs 18 residues. The V gene end was trimmed by 3 bases and the J gene end by 5 bases; junction bases not matched to a gene: 13. Written as DNA, the CDR3 is TGTGCCAGCAGCTTCCTACTAGCGGGGGGCCGAGAGAAGGAGACCCAGTACTTC. Its protein product is CASSFLLAGGREKETQYF.

The V and J genes are TRBV6-1 and TRBJ1-4; 8 bases map to TRBD1. Germline CDR1 MNHNS, CDR2 SASEGT. The junction had 10 bases not matched to a gene; V was cut back by 3 bases and J by 7 bases. The CDR3 contains 16 residues. The chain's CDR3 is CASSDEGRGLGEKLFF. The CDR3 DNA follows: TGTGCCAGCAGTGATGAGGGCAGGGGGCTCGGTGAAAAACTGTTTTTT.

This rearrangement joins TRBV30 to TRBJ2-5; perhaps TRBD1 as D (6 bases). Germline lookup yields CDR1 GTSNPN and CDR2 SVGIG (reference sequence). Between the trimmed V and J ends, which lost 8 bases and 5 bases, there was a span of 24 bases. The CDR3 totals 15 residues. CDR3 region: CARTVGTAREETQYF. The CDR3 bases are TGTGCCAGGACAGTAGGGACCGCCCGTGAGGAGACCCAGTACTTC.